Below are 27 T cell receptor beta chains sequenced from a single sample in a study of cytomegalovirus exposure and HLA in healthy donors. Measured with immunoSEQ multiplex PCR; TCRdb has only the in-frame clones, and not every one. The sample holds tens of thousands of clones, about 82% seen once. The specimen sequenced was PBMCs. The receptor set was obtained from a man under 40 in good health and CMV-seronegative.

This clone occurred once. The rearrangement uses TRBV18 and TRBJ1-4, with D tentatively TRBD1 (5 bases). The CDR3 is 13 amino acids. The V end lost 6 bases, the J end lost 1 base, and 6 bases lay between the germline ends. Germline V gene sequence: CDR1 KGHSH, CDR2 LQKENI. The chain's CDR3 is CASSQGTNEKLFF. The CDR3 coding sequence is TGTGCCAGCTCGCAGGGAACTAATGAAAAACTGTTTTTT.

This clone is a singleton in its sample. V gene TRBV30 combines with J gene TRBJ1-2; perhaps TRBD1 as D (5 bases). V lost 0 bases and J lost 1, with 12 bases in between. From germline, CDR1 is GTSNPN and CDR2 SVGIG (reference sequence). The CDR3 consists of 15 residues. In nucleotides, the CDR3 is TGTGCCTGGAGTGTACTGGGGGAGGGTAACTATGGCTACACCTTC. Amino acids: CAWSVLGEGNYGYTF.

This chain connects TRBV11-3 to TRBJ2-5, with D possibly matching TRBD1 (6 bases). This CDR3 is built from 16 residues. V lost 1 base and J 5 bases, leaving 17 bases between the germline ends. CDR1 is SGHNT and CDR2 is YENEEA in the germline V gene. CDR3 loop: CASSLGGQTGLETQYF. The CDR3 DNA reads as TGTGCCAGCAGCTTAGGCGGACAGACCGGGCTGGAGACCCAGTACTTC.

The chain uses TRBV27 and TRBJ2-7; 7 bases line up with TRBD2. Germline assignment: CDR1 MNHEY and CDR2 SMNVEV (reference sequence). The ends lost 6 bases at V and 3 bases at J; junction bases unmatched: 11. The CDR3 length is 15 residues. The CDR3 sequence: CASSRAGTKIYEQYV. The DNA for the CDR3 is TGTGCCAGCAGCCGTGCCGGGACTAAAATCTACGAGCAGTACGTC.

This clone has just one count. The chain uses TRBV6-1 and TRBJ1-1; D is perhaps TRBD1 (5 bases). Trimming removed 7 bases from V and 3 bases from J, with 12 bases in between. The CDR3 totals 13 residues. Germline CDR1 and CDR2: MNHNS and SASEGT. The CDR3 sequence is CASTQGLYTEAFF. DNA of the CDR3: TGTGCCAGCACCCAGGGCCTCTACACTGAAGCTTTCTTT.

The gene calls are TRBV19 and TRBJ1-2; weak D call: TRBD1 (6 bases). The germline CDR1 and CDR2 sequences are LNHDA and SQIVND (reference sequence). With 6 bases removed from V and 7 bases from J, the gap between germline ends came to 24 bases. This CDR3 is built from 16 residues. The CDR3: CASRTTTQGRSGGYTF. The CDR3 nucleotides read TGTGCCAGTAGGACAACTACACAGGGTAGGTCGGGTGGCTACACCTTC.

The V gene is TRBV7-2, the J gene TRBJ2-1; 9 bases match TRBD1. With V trimmed by 3 bases and J by 5 bases, 2 bases remained unmatched. Germline CDR1 reads SGHTA; CDR2 reads FQGNSA. CDR3 length equals 14 residues. The CDR3 DNA reads as TGTGCCAGCAGCTTGGGACAGGGCAACAATGAGCAGTTCTTC. Amino acids: CASSLGQGNNEQFF.

The chain links TRBV4-1 to TRBJ1-2; TRBD1 is a possible D gene (6 bases). The CDR3 covers 16 residues. Germline V CDR1 and CDR2: MGHRA, YSYEKL. The V gene lost 0 bases and the J gene lost 3 bases, with 14 bases spanning the gap. CDR3 nucleotide sequence: TGCGCCAGCAGCCAAGACTCTAACAGGGTGGACTATGGCTACACCTTC. Protein product: CASSQDSNRVDYGYTF.

This chain joins TRBV4-3 and TRBJ2-7; 12 bases agree with TRBD2. The germline V gene has CDR1 LGHNA and CDR2 YSLEER. The CDR3 totals 19 residues. V lost 0 bases to trimming and J lost 3 bases; unmatched junction nucleotides: 12. CDR3 sequence: CASSQEVSLAGGPFYEQYF. In DNA form, the CDR3 reads TGCGCCAGCAGCCAAGAGGTCAGTCTAGCGGGGGGGCCTTTCTACGAGCAGTACTTC.

The chain employs TRBV4-1 and TRBJ2-5, with 7 bases aligning to TRBD1. CDR1 and CDR2 from the germline V gene are MGHRA and YSYEKL. Trimming cost V 2 bases and J 12 bases; bases outside gene matches: 12. This CDR3 is built from 14 residues. The CDR3, as DNA: TGCGCCAGCAGCCAACTAGACTTGCAGGGGGTAAAGTACTTC. Translating it yields CASSQLDLQGVKYF.

This rearrangement joins TRBV7-3 to TRBJ2-3, with a tentative D call TRBD2 (5 bases). This CDR3 comprises 15 residues. Germline V CDR1 and CDR2: SGHTA, FQGTGA. Trimming removed 5 bases at V and 6 bases at J, with 18 bases between. Written as DNA, the CDR3 is TGTGCCAGCAGCCCTGACGGACTTCCTTTGGATACGCAGTATTTT. Protein: CASSPDGLPLDTQYF.

The V and J genes are TRBV18 and TRBJ1-4; 7 positions agree with TRBD1. In germline, CDR1 is KGHSH, CDR2 LQKENI. This CDR3 region has 14 residues. Unmatched junction bases numbered 2, after V lost 4 bases and J lost 3 bases. CDR3 in DNA: TGTGCCAGCTCACAGACAGGGCCTAATGAAAAACTGTTTTTT. Residues: CASSQTGPNEKLFF.

The rearrangement uses TRBV27 and TRBJ1-1; 7 bases map to TRBD1. Germline V gene lookup returns CDR1 MNHEY and CDR2 SMNVEV (reference sequence). The CDR3 spans 14 residues. J gave up 0 bases and V 6 bases, and 4 bases lay outside the gene matches. The CDR3 DNA reads TGTGCCAGCAGCCCTACAGGGGTGAACACTGAAGCTTTCTTT. Amino acids: CASSPTGVNTEAFF.

The chain links TRBV11-2 to TRBJ2-1; 11 nucleotides line up with TRBD2. After removal of 5 bases from V and 9 bases from J, the junction contained 15 bases not matched to a gene. Germline values: CDR1 SGHAT, CDR2 FQNNGV. CDR3 length: 17 amino acids. CDR3 nucleotide sequence: TGTGCCAGCAGCCCAAAGCCCCTAGCGGGGGGTCGACTTGAGCAGTTCTTC. Protein product: CASSPKPLAGGRLEQFF.

This clone was seen a handful of times. The V gene is TRBV6-5, the J gene TRBJ2-2, with TRBD1 identical over 9 bases. The CDR3 spans 14 residues. Germline V gene sequence: CDR1 MNHEY, CDR2 SVGAGI. The ends lost 5 bases at V and 7 bases at J; junction bases unmatched: 5. Here the CDR3 DNA reads TGTGCCAGCAGTGCACAGGGGGCATTCGGGGAGCTGTTTTTT. Its protein is CASSAQGAFGELFF.

The chain has TRBV15 and TRBJ1-1, with 7 bases matching TRBD1. The CDR3 has 15 amino acids. In germline, CDR1 is LNHNV, CDR2 YYDKDF (reference sequence). V was clipped by 4 bases and J by 4 bases; unmatched bases: 9. The CDR3 sequence is CATSTDREPSTEAFF. CDR3 in DNA: TGTGCCACCAGCACAGACAGGGAACCCTCCACTGAAGCTTTCTTT.

The V call is TRBV9, the J call TRBJ1-2; D gene uncertain. The CDR3 is 13 residues long. V lost 0 bases and J 4 bases, leaving 7 bases between the germline ends. Germline CDR1 is SGDLS and CDR2 is YYNGEE. The CDR3 DNA reads as TGTGCCAGCAGCGTAGGTACAGTCTATGGCTACACCTTC. Encoded protein: CASSVGTVYGYTF.

The rearrangement joins TRBV7-2 to TRBJ1-1; 7 bases align to TRBD1. CDR1 and CDR2 (germline): SGHTA, FQGNSA. The CDR3 totals 15 residues. Trimming took 6 bases from V and 1 from J; bases not matched to a gene: 8. CDR3: CASRPRAGGNTEAFF. The DNA for the CDR3 is TGTGCCAGCAGGCCTCGGGCAGGGGGGAACACTGAAGCTTTCTTT.

This sequence joins TRBV5-6 and TRBJ2-7, with 9 bases identical to TRBD1. With V trimmed by 2 bases and J by 3 bases, 3 bases remained unmatched. CDR1 is SGHDT and CDR2 is YYEEEE in the germline V gene. The CDR3 extends over 14 amino acids. The CDR3, as DNA: TGTGCCAGCAGCTTTCTGACAGGGGGCTACGAGCAGTACTTC. This encodes CASSFLTGGYEQYF.

The chain has TRBV5-8 and TRBJ2-7; D possibly corresponds to TRBD2 (6 bases). Per germline, CDR1 SGHTS and CDR2 YDEGEE. The V gene lost 1 base and the J gene lost 0 bases, with 14 bases spanning the gap. The CDR3 covers 16 residues. The CDR3, as DNA: TGTGCCAGCAGCTTGTCGGGTAGCGGCTACTCCTACGAGCAGTACGTC. Protein product: CASSLSGSGYSYEQYV.

The J gene is TRBJ1-1, the V gene TRBV11-2; no definite D call. V was shortened by 1 base and J by 4 bases, with 10 bases between the two germline ends. This CDR3 comprises 14 residues. Germline assignment: CDR1 SGHAT and CDR2 FQNNGV. The CDR3 region is CASSLVRGPTEAFF. CDR3 bases: TGTGCCAGCAGCTTAGTTCGAGGCCCCACTGAAGCTTTCTTT.

Here the CDR3 DNA reads TGTGCCAGCAGCTTAGTGGTCGGGTCAGTCACAGATACGCAGTATTTT. Translation: CASSLVVGSVTDTQYF. The rearrangement uses TRBV7-2 and TRBJ2-3; no firm D call. Trimming shortened V by 1 base and J by 2 bases, and 13 bases separated the two germline ends. CDR3 length: 16 amino acids. Per germline, CDR1 SGHTA and CDR2 FQGNSA.

The rearrangement uses TRBV19 and TRBJ2-1; TRBD2 matches 10 bases. The V gene's germline CDR1 is LNHDA and CDR2 SQIVND (reference sequence). Trimming at V came to 5 bases and at J to 3 bases, leaving 4 bases not matched to a gene. The CDR3 totals 15 residues. This CDR3 reads CASSVTSGDYNEQFF. CDR3 nucleotide sequence: TGTGCCAGTAGTGTAACTAGCGGGGACTACAATGAGCAGTTCTTC.

This clone was detected only once. V and J are TRBV2 and TRBJ2-7, with 9 positions matching TRBD1. The germline V gene encodes CDR1 SNHLY and CDR2 FYNNEI. The trim removed 5 bases at V and 1 base at J, leaving 6 bases unmatched. CDR3 length equals 15 residues. The CDR3 loop is CASSKQGAPSYEQYV. The CDR3 region has the DNA TGTGCCAGCAGTAAACAGGGGGCCCCATCCTACGAGCAGTACGTC.

The V and J genes are TRBV5-4 and TRBJ2-7, with D possibly matching TRBD1 (5 bases). This CDR3 comprises 14 residues. V was pared by 2 bases and J by 2 bases, with 11 bases between. CDR1 SGHNT and CDR2 YYREEE come from the germline V gene (reference sequence). In DNA form, the CDR3 reads TGTGCCAGCAGCTTTCGGACAAGTACCTACGAGCAGTACTTC. This codes for CASSFRTSTYEQYF. The full variable domain, with the rest looked up from reference TRBV5-4 and TRBJ2-7, is ETGVTQSPTHLIKTRGQQVTLRCSSQSGHNTVSWYQQALGQGPQFIFQYYREEENGRGNFPPRFSGLQFPNYSSELNVNALELDDSALYLCASSFRTSTYEQYFGPGTRLTVT.

This clone was counted a single time. The V gene is TRBV11-2, the J gene TRBJ1-5; D unclear. CDR3 length: 13 residues. Trimming shortened V by 1 base and J by 6 bases, and 7 bases separated the two germline ends. The germline V gene has CDR1 SGHAT and CDR2 FQNNGV. The CDR3 coding sequence is TGTGCCAGCAGCTTAGGCACTCCTCAGCCCCAGCATTTT. It yields the protein CASSLGTPQPQHF.

The rearrangement joins TRBV7-2 to TRBJ1-2; D uncertain. V lost 3 bases and J lost 4, with 9 bases in between. The CDR3 runs 13 residues. The germline V gene encodes CDR1 SGHTA and CDR2 FQGNSA. Here the CDR3 reads CASSLGSSYGYTF. The CDR3 DNA reads as TGTGCCAGCAGCTTGGGCAGCTCCTATGGCTACACCTTC.